This T cell receptor beta chain is from a study of T cell responses to AZD1222 COVID-19 vaccine. The V gene end was trimmed by 6 bases and the J gene end by 1 base; junction bases not matched to a gene: 12. This CDR3 region has 17 residues. Germline CDR1 and CDR2: MDHEN and SYDVKM. The data were produced by immunoSEQ multiplex PCR, yet TCRdb's version contains in-frame clones alone and is incomplete. The profile shows approximately 110,000 clones, nearly 90% of them singletons. The sequenced sample was peripheral blood, obtained 28 days after the second AZD1222 dose. This TCR was recovered from an adult who received the AZD1222 COVID-19 vaccine. This rearrangement joins TRBV28 to TRBJ1-5; 7 nucleotides line up with TRBD1. The CDR3 region is CASSRGAGGRSNQPQHF. CDR3 sequence (DNA): TGTGCCAGCAGCCGGGGGGCAGGGGGGAGAAGCAATCAGCCCCAGCATTTT.